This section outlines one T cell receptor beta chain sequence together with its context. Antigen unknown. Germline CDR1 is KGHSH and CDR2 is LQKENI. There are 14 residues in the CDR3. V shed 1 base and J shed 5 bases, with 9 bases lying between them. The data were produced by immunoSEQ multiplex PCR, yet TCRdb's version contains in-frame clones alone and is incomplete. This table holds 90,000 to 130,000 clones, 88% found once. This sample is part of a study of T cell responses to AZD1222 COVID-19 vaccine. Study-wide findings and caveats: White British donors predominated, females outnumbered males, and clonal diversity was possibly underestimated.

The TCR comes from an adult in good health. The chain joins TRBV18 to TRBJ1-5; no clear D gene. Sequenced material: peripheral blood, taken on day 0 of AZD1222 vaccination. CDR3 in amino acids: CASSPQTEDQPQHF. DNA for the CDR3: TGTGCCAGCTCACCACAGACGGAAGATCAGCCCCAGCATTTT. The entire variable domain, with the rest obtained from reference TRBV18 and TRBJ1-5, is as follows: NAGVMQNPRHLVRRRGQEARLRCSPMKGHSHVYWYRQLPEEGLKFMVYLQKENIIDESGMPKERFSAEFPKEGPSILRIQQVVRGDSAAYFCASSPQTEDQPQHFGDGTRLSIL.